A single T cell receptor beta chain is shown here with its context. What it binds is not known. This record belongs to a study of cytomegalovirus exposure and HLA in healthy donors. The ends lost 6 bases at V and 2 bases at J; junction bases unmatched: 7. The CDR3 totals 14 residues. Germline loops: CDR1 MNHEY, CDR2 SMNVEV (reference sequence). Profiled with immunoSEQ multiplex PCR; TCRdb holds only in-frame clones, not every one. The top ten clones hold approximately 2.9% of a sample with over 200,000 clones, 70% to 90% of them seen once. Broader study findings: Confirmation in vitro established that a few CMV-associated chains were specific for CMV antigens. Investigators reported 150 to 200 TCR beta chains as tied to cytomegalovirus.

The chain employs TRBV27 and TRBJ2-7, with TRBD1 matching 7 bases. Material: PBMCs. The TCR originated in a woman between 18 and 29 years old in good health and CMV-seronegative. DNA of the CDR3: TGTGCCAGCAGACCGACAGGGTACGCCTACGAGCAGTACTTC. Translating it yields CASRPTGYAYEQYF.